The rows below give T cell receptor beta chains drawn from one sample of a study of OX40 agonist ivuxolimab in advanced cancers. Assay: immunoSEQ multiplex PCR; the TCRdb copy retains only in-frame clones and omits some. This table holds 35,000 to 45,000 clones, about 86% found once. The source material was CD4+ or CD8+ T cells sorted from blood, sampled in a trial of the OX40 agonist ivuxolimab. The receptors come from an adult with an advanced solid tumor such as melanoma, head and neck, liver or kidney cancer. Each CDR3 is given with its conserved first and last residue. A D gene is named only where the DNA matches it firmly. A row's size may be missing; if present it is once, few, many or a size class.

V gene	D gene	clone size	J gene	CDR3 DNA	CDR3 protein
TRBV5-4	TRBD2	few	TRBJ2-2	TGTGCCAGCAGCTGGGAAGTTGGACTAGCCGGTACCGGGGAGCTGTTTTTT	CASSWEVGLAGTGELFF
TRBV18	TRBD2	.	TRBJ2-7	TGTGCCAGCTCACGACGCTCGGGACTAGCGGACCTCTACGAGCAGTACTTC	CASSRRSGLADLYEQYF
TRBV6-5	.	few	TRBJ1-6	TGTGCCACCCCGGGGCAGGGCGCTTCACCCCTCCACTTT	CATPGQGASPLHF
TRBV7-6	TRBD2	.	TRBJ2-1	TGTGCCAGCAGCCACCGGGGAGCGGGGGGGCCCAATGAGCAGTTCTTC	CASSHRGAGGPNEQFF
TRBV25-1	.	.	TRBJ1-5	TGTGCCGGCCCGCGCGCAAAAAATCAGCCCCAGCATTTT	CAGPRAKNQPQHF
TRBV7-9	.	.	TRBJ2-5	TGTGCCAGCAGCCCCCTAGAGACCCAGTACTTC	CASSPLETQYF
TRBV4-3	.	.	TRBJ1-6	TGCGCCAGCAGCCAAGATTGGAGGGTTAATTCACCCCTCCACTTT	CASSQDWRVNSPLHF
TRBV9	TRBD2	.	TRBJ2-1	TGTGCCAGCAGCACGGGGTGGCGGGAGGTAAATGAGCAGTTCTTC	CASSTGWREVNEQFF
TRBV7-9	.	.	TRBJ2-1	TGTGCCAGCAGCCCTGATTGGCGGGGGCAGTTCTTC	CASSPDWRGQFF
TRBV7-9	TRBD1	.	TRBJ2-7	TGTGCCAGCAGGCCCGACAGGGACCTTATGTGGGAGCAGTACTTC	CASRPDRDLMWEQYF
TRBV5-5	.	.	TRBJ2-1	TGTGCCAGCAGCTTGGCCACGAGGCAGCCCAACAATGAGCAGTTCTTC	CASSLATRQPNNEQFF
TRBV10-3	.	.	TRBJ1-1	TGTGCCATCAGTGCCGACACTGAAGCTTTCTTT	CAISADTEAFF
TRBV4-1	TRBD2	.	TRBJ2-2	TGCGCCAGCAGCCAGACTAGCGGGACGAACACCGGGGAGCTGTTTTTT	CASSQTSGTNTGELFF
TRBV6-6	.	.	TRBJ2-2	TGTGCCAGCAGTTACTCTGCAGGGCTCGGGGGGGAGCTGTTTTTT	CASSYSAGLGGELFF
TRBV7-6	.	few	TRBJ1-1	TGTGCCAGCAGCTCAGGGTCCGCTGAAGCTTTCTTT	CASSSGSAEAFF
TRBV5-1	TRBD2	.	TRBJ2-7	TGCGCCAGCAGCCCCAAGGCGACTAGCGGGGGGTCCTACGAGCAGTACTTC	CASSPKATSGGSYEQYF
TRBV11-3	.	.	TRBJ1-2	TGTGCCAGCAGCTTAAACTATGGCTACACCTTC	CASSLNYGYTF
TRBV2	.	.	TRBJ2-2	TGTGCCAAGAACACCGGGGAGCTGTTTTTT	CAKNTGELFF